This T cell receptor (beta chain) derives from a study of PD-L1 blockade in urothelial cancer. The wider study: At some point between 2013 and 2014, patients got going on atezolizumab, taking 1,200 mg intravenously every 3 weeks. Analysis of the blood was performed 3 weeks (second dose) and 6 weeks after treatment start. Typically, measured as a median, blood samples had 141,255 T cells.

Sequenced by immunoSEQ multiplex PCR; TCRdb stores in-frame clones only, minus some. The sample holds around 56,000 clones, more than 70% seen once. The CDR3 has 16 residues. Trimming stripped 4 bases from V and 8 bases from J, with 21 bases between. Germline V CDR1 and CDR2: LNHDA, SQIVND (reference sequence). V is TRBV19 and J is TRBJ1-5; D ambiguous. This specimen consisted of PBMCs, obtained around atezolizumab (anti-PD-L1) treatment. The sequence derives from a man aged 45 to 65 with urothelial cancer. CDR3 nucleotide sequence: TGTGCCAGTAGTACCCCGGGCCGATGGGGTAGCGAGCCCCAGCATTTT. Residues: CASSTPGRWGSEPQHF.